This TCR beta chain was recorded in a study of blood T cell repertoires in COVID-19. Study background: The United States, Italy and Spain provided the acute and convalescent COVID-19 samples. From T cells, B-cell-depleted T cells, or PBMCs came the material, which was cDNA or gDNA.

Per the authors' pipeline: Quantification of nucleated cells was approximated via reference gene primer amplification. Method: immunoSEQ multiplex PCR; TCRdb's copy keeps in-frame clones and lacks some. That table is the source of V, J and clone size, and D and trimming were worked out from the DNA. The top ten hold 2.5% of the sample, which has 150,000 to 200,000 clones, 80% to 90% seen once. The CDR3 contains 13 residues. The germline CDR1 and CDR2 sequences are SQVTM and ANQGSEA. Trimming took off 7 bases at V and 4 bases at J, with 16 bases between the two ends. The V gene is TRBV29-1, the J gene TRBJ1-1; tentative D call: TRBD1 (6 bases). The sample consisted of peripheral blood. This clonotype originated in a man aged 35-49 years with active or convalescent COVID-19. The CDR3 loop reads CSARQVEGTEAFF. DNA for the CDR3: TGCAGCGCACGACAGGTCGAGGGCACTGAAGCTTTCTTT.